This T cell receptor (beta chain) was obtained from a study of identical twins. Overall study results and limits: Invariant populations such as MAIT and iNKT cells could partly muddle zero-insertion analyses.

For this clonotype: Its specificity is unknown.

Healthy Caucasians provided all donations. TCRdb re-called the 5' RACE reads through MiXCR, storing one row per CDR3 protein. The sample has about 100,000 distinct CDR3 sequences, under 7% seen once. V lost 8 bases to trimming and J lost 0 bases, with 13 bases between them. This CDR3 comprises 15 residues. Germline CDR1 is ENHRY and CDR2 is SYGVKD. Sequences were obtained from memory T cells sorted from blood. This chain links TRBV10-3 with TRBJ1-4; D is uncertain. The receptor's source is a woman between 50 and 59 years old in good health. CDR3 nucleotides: TGTGCCATCCGCTCCGGGGAAGCAACTAATGAAAAACTGTTTTTT. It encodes CAIRSGEATNEKLFF.